This T cell receptor (beta chain) was found in a study of T cell responses to AZD1222 COVID-19 vaccine. Study results and caveats: Among those given AZD1222, only five or six were seropositive at baseline. The donor group comprised mostly white British people and more females; the analysis possibly underestimated clonal diversity.

Of note for this clone: Antigen: not known.

Germline loops: CDR1 LGHDT, CDR2 YNNKEL (reference sequence). The CDR3 spans 13 residues. V shed 2 bases and J shed 4 bases, with 8 bases lying between them. Assay used: immunoSEQ multiplex PCR; TCRdb lists only in-frame clones, some missing. The sample includes approximately 160,000 clones, 92% of them seen just once. The clonotype comes from an adult who received the AZD1222 COVID-19 vaccine. This rearrangement joins TRBV3-1 (or the pseudogene TRBV3-2) to TRBJ1-2, with no clear D. The sample was peripheral blood, taken 28 days after the second AZD1222 dose. The CDR3 nucleotides read TGTGCCAGCAGCCAATGGGGAGTCTATGGCTACACCTTC. Translated, it gives CASSQWGVYGYTF.